A single sample gave rise to the 16 T cell receptor beta chains below, sequenced in a study of T cells after yellow fever vaccination. TCRdb fed the 5' RACE reads into MiXCR, producing one record per CDR3 protein. Of roughly 260,000 distinct CDR3 sequences in the sample, 10% to 15% are singletons; the top ten hold roughly 0.5%. The sequences come from CD4+ T cells sorted from PBMCs, collected 45 days after the yellow fever booster vaccination. The receptors here all came from a man aged 30 to 45 who received the YFV17D yellow fever vaccine.

The table lists this clonotype with a few counts. This chain uses TRBV20-1 with TRBJ1-1; 8 bases map to TRBD1. The CDR3 length is 17 residues. Per germline, CDR1 DFQATT and CDR2 SNEGSKA (reference sequence). Trimming at V came to 0 bases and at J to 4 bases, leaving 13 bases not matched to a gene. The CDR3 reads CSARDLTRPQGGTEAFF. The CDR3 nucleotides read TGCAGTGCTAGAGATCTGACGCGGCCACAGGGGGGCACTGAAGCTTTCTTT.

This chain uses TRBV5-1 with TRBJ2-7, with TRBD1 matching 8 bases. CDR3 size: 14 residues. The V gene end was trimmed by 7 bases and the J gene end by 6 bases; junction bases not matched to a gene: 12. The germline V gene has CDR1 SGHRS and CDR2 YFSETQ. The CDR3, as DNA: TGCGCCAGCGGCCGTGGACAGGGAGGAAGCGAGCAGTACTTC. Translation gives CASGRGQGGSEQYF.

This rearrangement joins TRBV7-8 to TRBJ2-6; 9 nucleotides align to TRBD1. J was trimmed by 2 bases and V by 7 bases; bases with no gene match: 6. The CDR3 covers 16 residues. CDR1 is SGHVS, CDR2 FQNEAQ, per germline. In DNA form, the CDR3 reads TGTGCCAGCAAGGACAGGGGTACGACTGGGGCCAACGTCCTGACTTTC. It encodes CASKDRGTTGANVLTF.

This clonotype was seen only a few times. The J gene is TRBJ2-7, the V gene TRBV28; tentative D call: TRBD2 (6 bases). With 2 bases removed from V and 6 bases from J, the gap between germline ends came to 14 bases. This CDR3 contains 14 residues. From germline, CDR1 is MDHEN and CDR2 SYDVKM. The CDR3 bases are TGTGCCAGCAGTTTAACAGGAGGGCTGGGCGAGCAGTACTTC. Protein: CASSLTGGLGEQYF.

This clonotype was detected only a few times. The chain joins TRBV6-5 to TRBJ2-3; D ambiguous. Trimming took 4 bases from V and 7 from J, leaving 15 bases between them. The CDR3 has 14 amino acids. From germline, CDR1 is MNHEY and CDR2 SVGAGI. CDR3 amino acids: CASSSPYGLNTQYF. CDR3 in DNA: TGTGCCAGCAGTTCGCCCTACGGGTTAAATACGCAGTATTTT.

V usage is TRBV20-1 and J usage is TRBJ1-1, with a tentative D call TRBD1 (5 bases). In germline, CDR1 is DFQATT, CDR2 SNEGSKA (reference sequence). This CDR3 contains 14 residues. Trimming removed 3 bases at V and 2 bases at J, with 13 bases between. CDR3 nucleotide sequence: TGCAGTGCTAGTAAGGGAACAGGAAACACTGAAGCTTTCTTT. Translation: CSASKGTGNTEAFF.

The chain is built from TRBV1 and TRBJ2-5; the DNA was not used to check the table's D call, TRBD1. TRBV1 is a recognized pseudogene. There are 16 residues in the CDR3. CDR3 coding DNA: TGCACCAGCAGCAACCCCGGGGCGAACCAGAGGGAGACCCAGTACTTC. Its protein is CTSSNPGANQRETQYF.

The CDR3 DNA sequence: TGCGCCAGCAGCTTGTGGGGGGTCCAGGCGAGGGACACTGAAGCTTTCTTT. It codes for CASSLWGVQARDTEAFF. The genes are TRBV5-1 and TRBJ1-1, with D possibly TRBD1 on 5 matching bases. V shed 1 base and J shed 3 bases, with 19 bases lying between them. The CDR3 has 17 residues. The germline V gene encodes CDR1 SGHRS and CDR2 YFSETQ.

This chain connects TRBV29-1 to TRBJ2-1, with TRBD2 identical over 8 bases. The V segment lost 6 bases and the J segment 7 bases; nucleotides outside the gene matches: 11. The CDR3 has 14 residues. Germline V gene data show CDR1 as SQVTM and CDR2 as ANQGSEA. CDR3 DNA: TGCAGCGTCGGGGACGGGACTAGGGGGAATGAGCAGTTCTTC. Its protein is CSVGDGTRGNEQFF.

This clonotype was found a few times. The J gene is TRBJ2-1, the V gene TRBV12-3 or TRBV12-4, with TRBD2 identical over 9 bases. The V gene end was trimmed by 2 bases and the J gene end by 4 bases; junction bases not matched to a gene: 3. This CDR3 region has 15 residues. The CDR3 loop is CASSLSSGIYNEQFF. Written as DNA, the CDR3 is TGTGCCAGCAGTTTATCTAGCGGGATTTACAATGAGCAGTTCTTC.

This clonotype was found a few times. The chain joins TRBV20-1 to TRBJ2-3; D unclear. This CDR3 spans 14 amino acids. V gave up 2 bases and J gave up 0 bases, with 9 bases separating them. Germline V CDR1 and CDR2: DFQATT, SNEGSKA (reference sequence). The CDR3 DNA follows: TGCAGTGCTAGAAACACCCATAGCACAGATACGCAGTATTTT. It is translated as CSARNTHSTDTQYF.

This chain uses TRBV12-3 or TRBV12-4 with TRBJ1-2; D might be TRBD1 (5 bases). V dropped 3 bases and J dropped 0 bases, with 14 bases sitting between them. This CDR3 spans 16 amino acids. Written as DNA, the CDR3 is TGTGCCAGCAGTTTCCTGCGACAGATTACTAACTATGGCTACACCTTC. It yields the protein CASSFLRQITNYGYTF.

The V call is TRBV5-1, the J call TRBJ2-3; possibly TRBD1 or TRBD2 for D (6 bases each). CDR3 length: 16 residues. The germline V and J ends were trimmed by 0 bases and 4 bases, with 15 bases remaining between them. Germline lookup yields CDR1 SGHRS and CDR2 YFSETQ. The CDR3 DNA sequence: TGCGCCAGCAGCTTGGGCCGGGGGCTAGCATCAGATACGCAGTATTTT. Translating it yields CASSLGRGLASDTQYF.

The V and J genes are TRBV27 and TRBJ2-2; 10 bases match TRBD2. There are 16 residues in the CDR3. The germline V gene has CDR1 MNHEY and CDR2 SMNVEV (reference sequence). J was trimmed by 3 bases and V by 5 bases; bases with no gene match: 6. CDR3 residues: CASSVRLAGDTGELFF. CDR3 coding DNA: TGTGCCAGCAGTGTAAGACTAGCGGGCGACACCGGGGAGCTGTTTTTT.

The rearrangement links TRBV6-2 or TRBV6-3 to TRBJ2-3, with 9 bases aligning to TRBD1. Germline V CDR1 and CDR2: MNHEY, SVGEGT. The V and J ends lost 3 bases and 4 bases, in that order; junction bases with no gene match: 5. CDR3 length: 15 amino acids. CDR3 region: CASSYGTGNPDTQYF. The CDR3, as DNA: TGTGCCAGCAGTTATGGGACAGGGAATCCAGATACGCAGTATTTT.

The V and J genes are TRBV5-8 and TRBJ2-1; D remains ambiguous. Looked up from germline, CDR1 is SGHTS and CDR2 is YDEGEE. This CDR3 comprises 12 residues. Trimming cost V 4 bases and J 10 bases, with 12 bases left between them. The DNA of the CDR3 is TGTGCCAGCAGCCCATTGCTGAGGGAGCAGTTCTTC. This codes for CASSPLLREQFF.